This T cell receptor beta chain was observed in a study of identical twins. Points from the study as a whole: The same donors were not followed; conclusions instead depended on cross-sectional statistical analysis. In cord blood, abundant beta clonotypes had fewer insertions; memory showed no trend. Analyses of zero insertions could, in part, be confounded by invariant MAIT and iNKT cells.

Template switching added a universal primer binding site, and final cDNA carried unique molecular identifiers. TCRdb re-derived calls from the 5' RACE reads in MiXCR, one entry per CDR3 protein. The data contain more than 1.5 million distinct CDR3 sequences, less than 40% of them seen just once; the ten biggest clones take up around 0.3%. This clonotype was observed a few times. Antigen specificity is unknown. In germline, CDR1 is SEHNR, CDR2 FQNEAQ (reference sequence). The J segment lost 8 bases and the V segment lost 4 bases, leaving 16 bases of the junction unmatched. The CDR3 consists of 17 residues.

Input material: cord blood. V is TRBV7-9 and J is TRBJ2-1, with 8 bases fitting TRBD2. This receptor was taken from a newborn girl in good health. The CDR3: CASSYLGRGGFSDEQFF. CDR3 DNA: TGTGCCAGCAGCTATCTAGGTCGGGGGGGCTTTTCCGATGAGCAGTTCTTC. Full variable domain (outside the CDR3, taken from reference TRBV7-9 and TRBJ2-1): DTGVSQNPRHKITKRGQNVTFRCDPISEHNRLYWYRQTLGQGPEFLTYFQNEAQLEKSRLLSDRFSAERPKGSFSTLEIQRTEQGDSAMYLCASSYLGRGGFSDEQFFGPGTRLTVL.